This TCR beta chain was sequenced for a study of CXCR3-negative and CXCR3-positive naive CD8 T cells (dated by TCRdb to between 2018 and 2021). With respect to the entire study: In total, roughly 140 million TRB reads were obtained, which works out to roughly 1.5 +/- 0.3 million reads per library. Diversity and physicochemical repertoire analyses covered 11 donors pooled from two independent experiments. TRBV-TRBJ cluster analysis included naive subsets from roughly 5 donors and memory cells from 3 donors. Points the paper makes about the study in general: Both naive subsets had comparably high repertoire diversity, while memory CD8+ T cells had much lower repertoire diversity. TRB CDR3s from CXCR3-positive naive cells showed higher hydrophobicity (lower Kidera factor 4), lower energy, and higher strength and volume indices than CXCR3-negative naive cells. Freshly isolated PBMCs were used for most assays because CXCR3 expression went down partially after cryopreservation. Because surface CD5, which is linked to self-reactivity in mice, was comparable between the naive subsets, TCR interaction strength was also inferred from the physicochemical properties of TRB CDR3s. Similar TRBV-TRBJ usage was shown by naive CXCR3-negative and CXCR3-positive cells from the same donor, whereas distinct patterns were shown by memory cells.

For every CD8+ T cell subset, under 350,000 cells were flow-sorted straight into RLT lysis buffer, and each subset was sorted in triplicate. To keep memory contaminants out, a stringent definition of naive CD8+ T cells was applied: CD45RO-CCR7+CD27+CD95-. Using standard density gradient centrifugation, peripheral blood mononuclear cells were isolated from buffy coats. Naive CXCR3-negative and CXCR3-positive CD8+ T cells were flow-sorted on a FACSAria III. Total RNA was extracted from sorted cells using an RNeasy Mini Kit. Worth noting for this clonotype: This clone's antigen is unknown.

The sequencing machine was a NextSeq 550. The Human TCR Profiling Kit (MiLaboratory) was used to make UMI-labeled 5' RACE TRB cDNA libraries. The full amount of extracted RNA was used for cDNA synthesis, and the full amount of resulting cDNA was used for PCR amplification. Libraries were prepared in parallel using an identical number of PCR cycles. The authors processed their data as follows. With a minimum of two reads required per UMI, MIGEC and MiXCR pulled out about 50,000 +/- 10,000 unique UMI-labeled TRB cDNA molecules from each library. Each library averaged about 40,000 +/- 10,000 functional in-frame TRB CDR3 nucleotide clonotypes without stop codons. After each sample was downsampled to 5000 UMI-labeled TRB molecules, VDJtools was used to calculate diversity metrics such as normalized Shannon-Wiener and Chao1. Clonotype-size-weighted physicochemical properties of the central five CDR3 residues (interaction energy, strength, volume and Kidera factor 4) were computed in VDJtools. Through TCRdb reprocessing, the reads give one entry per CDR3 protein sequence; DNA is omitted. TCRdb, rather than the study authors, made the V and J calls. The sample table holds about 150,000 distinct CDR3 sequences. Jointly, the top ten make up roughly 0.39% of the sample.

The source material was naive CXCR3+ CD8+ T cells from blood. The sample's cell subset or site label, in plain terms: CD45RO-CCR7+CD27+CD95- naive CD8+ T cells expressing CXCR3 (TNR3+). The origin of this receptor is a human donor in good health. Some clones in this sample may be carry-over from other donors' samples.

The CDR3 has the sequence CSARDPSYNGQFF. Rearrangement joined TRBV20-1 to TRBJ2-1. The CDR3, from cysteine to phenylalanine, totals 13 residues. The coding DNA is unavailable. For CDR1 and CDR2, the germline V gene (reference sequence) lists DFQATT and SNEGSKA.